These T cell receptor beta chains were read from a single sample in a study of CD8+ T cells in alopecia areata. Using immunoSEQ multiplex PCR, the repertoire was profiled, and TCRdb retains in-frame clones only, with some absent. The sample records 85,000 to 110,000 clones, around three fifths being singletons. Sequencing used CD4+ T cells sorted from blood. The origin of the receptors is a human donor in good health. CDR3s include the opening cysteine and the closing phenylalanine or tryptophan. Fields, in order: V gene, D gene, J gene, clone size, CDR3 DNA, CDR3 protein. D genes are given only for firm matches. Expanded clones are given a class, and other clones once, few, many or no size at all.

v_gene: TRBV10-3; d_gene: NA; j_gene: TRBJ2-7; abundance: NA; CDR3nt: TGTGCCATCAGTCAGCCGAGCGGGTCCTTCGAGCAGTACTTC; CDR3aa: CAISQPSGSFEQYF
v_gene: TRBV2; d_gene: NA; j_gene: TRBJ1-6; abundance: few; CDR3nt: TGTGCCAGCAGTGAAGCCTCAGGGATGTCACCCCTCCACTTT; CDR3aa: CASSEASGMSPLHF
v_gene: TRBV29-1; d_gene: NA; j_gene: TRBJ1-2; abundance: once; CDR3nt: TGCAGCGCCGTTCCAACAGGGCCTGGGTACTATGGCTACACCTTC; CDR3aa: CSAVPTGPGYYGYTF
v_gene: TRBV7-2; d_gene: NA; j_gene: TRBJ2-6; abundance: NA; CDR3nt: TGTGCCAGCAGCTTAGAAGGCTCTGGGGCCAACGTCCTGACTTTC; CDR3aa: CASSLEGSGANVLTF
v_gene: TRBV2; d_gene: NA; j_gene: TRBJ2-7; abundance: few; CDR3nt: TGTGCCAGCAGTGAAGCTAGTTTCGAGCAGTACTTC; CDR3aa: CASSEASFEQYF
v_gene: TRBV4-1; d_gene: NA; j_gene: TRBJ1-2; abundance: NA; CDR3nt: TGCGCCAGCAGCCAAGTGGGCAGGGAGAGCTATGGCTACACCTTC; CDR3aa: CASSQVGRESYGYTF
v_gene: TRBV29-1; d_gene: NA; j_gene: TRBJ1-2; abundance: NA; CDR3nt: TGCAGCGTTGAGGGGGAGGGTCGTGGCTACACCTTC; CDR3aa: CSVEGEGRGYTF
v_gene: TRBV28; d_gene: NA; j_gene: TRBJ2-3; abundance: NA; CDR3nt: TGTGCCAGCGATTCGACAGGACTCACAGATACGCAGTATTTT; CDR3aa: CASDSTGLTDTQYF
v_gene: TRBV6-6; d_gene: TRBD2; j_gene: TRBJ2-2; abundance: few; CDR3nt: TGTGCCAGCAGTTACTCTCCCCAGCGGGGCACCGGGGAGCTGTTTTTT; CDR3aa: CASSYSPQRGTGELFF
v_gene: TRBV29-1; d_gene: NA; j_gene: TRBJ1-1; abundance: NA; CDR3nt: TGCAGCGTTGAAGAACCCATGAACACTGAAGCTTTCTTT; CDR3aa: CSVEEPMNTEAFF
v_gene: TRBV29-1; d_gene: NA; j_gene: TRBJ1-2; abundance: NA; CDR3nt: TGCAGCGTTGGGGAGGGCAACTATGGCTACACCTTC; CDR3aa: CSVGEGNYGYTF
v_gene: TRBV28; d_gene: NA; j_gene: TRBJ2-5; abundance: NA; CDR3nt: TGTGCCAGCAGCCTCCCGAAGGGGACCCAGTACTTC; CDR3aa: CASSLPKGTQYF
v_gene: TRBV7-9; d_gene: NA; j_gene: TRBJ2-5; abundance: NA; CDR3nt: TGTGCCAGCAGCCTCTCACCCACTTTAGAGACCCAGTACTTC; CDR3aa: CASSLSPTLETQYF
v_gene: TRBV29-1; d_gene: TRBD2; j_gene: TRBJ2-7; abundance: NA; CDR3nt: TGCAGCGTTGGGGCAGGGCGGGAGTACGAGCAGTACTTC; CDR3aa: CSVGAGREYEQYF
v_gene: TRBV9; d_gene: NA; j_gene: TRBJ2-3; abundance: NA; CDR3nt: TGTGCCAGCAGCGCCCGGGGCGGCAGAACCACAGATACGCAGTATTTT; CDR3aa: CASSARGGRTTDTQYF
v_gene: TRBV28; d_gene: TRBD2; j_gene: TRBJ2-1; abundance: NA; CDR3nt: TGTGCCAGCAGTTCCCCCCTCGGACTAGCGGGGGGGGACAATGAGCAGTTCTTC; CDR3aa: CASSSPLGLAGGDNEQFF
v_gene: TRBV2; d_gene: NA; j_gene: TRBJ1-1; abundance: NA; CDR3nt: TGTGCCAGCGGCCTTCAGGTGAACACTGAAGCTTTCTTT; CDR3aa: CASGLQVNTEAFF
v_gene: TRBV25-1; d_gene: TRBD1; j_gene: TRBJ1-5; abundance: few; CDR3nt: TGTGCCAGCAGTGCGTCCGGGACAGGGGGCGATCAGCCCCAGCATTTT; CDR3aa: CASSASGTGGDQPQHF
v_gene: TRBV30; d_gene: TRBD2; j_gene: TRBJ2-5; abundance: NA; CDR3nt: TGTGCCTGGGGGAGGGCAGTTTACCAAGAGACCCAGTACTTC; CDR3aa: CAWGRAVYQETQYF
v_gene: TRBV29-1; d_gene: TRBD2; j_gene: TRBJ2-7; abundance: NA; CDR3nt: TGCAGCGTTACGGGACTAGCCTACGAGCAGTACTTC; CDR3aa: CSVTGLAYEQYF